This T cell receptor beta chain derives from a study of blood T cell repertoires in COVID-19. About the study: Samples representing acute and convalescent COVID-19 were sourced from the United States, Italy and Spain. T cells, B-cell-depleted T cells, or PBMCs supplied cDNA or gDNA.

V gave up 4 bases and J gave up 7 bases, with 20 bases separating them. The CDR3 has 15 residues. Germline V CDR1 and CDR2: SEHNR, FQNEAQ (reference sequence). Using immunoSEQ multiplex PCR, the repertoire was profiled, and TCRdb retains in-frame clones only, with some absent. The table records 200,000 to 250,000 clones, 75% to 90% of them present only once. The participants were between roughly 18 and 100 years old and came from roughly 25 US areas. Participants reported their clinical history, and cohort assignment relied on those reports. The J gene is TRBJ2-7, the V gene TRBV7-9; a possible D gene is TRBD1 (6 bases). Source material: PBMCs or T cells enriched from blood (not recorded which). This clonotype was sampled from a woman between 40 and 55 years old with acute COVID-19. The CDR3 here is CASSSYRDIIREQYF. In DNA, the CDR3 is TGTGCCAGCAGCTCGTACCGGGACATCATTCGGGAGCAGTACTTC.